This TCR beta chain was captured by sequencing in a study of T cells in tumors after PD-1 blockade. Background on the study: Excluded were patients with checkpoint blockade, immunosuppressants, or radiotherapy or other anti-cancer therapy within 4 weeks.

This CDR3 has 12 residues. The germline V gene encodes CDR1 MNHNY and CDR2 SVGAGI (reference sequence). Only in-frame clones appear in the TCRdb table, and some are missing; sequencing was by immunoSEQ multiplex PCR. The table lists around 51,000 clones, over 75% of them singletons. As to this clone: The junction departs from the called germline gene at one end, perhaps through a read error.

The input for sequencing was PBMCs, taken before anti-PD-1 treatment. The source of this sequence is a human donor with basal cell carcinoma. The chain is built from TRBV6-6 and TRBJ1-1; D is undetermined. CDR3 residues: CAHRAQNAEAFF. As DNA, the CDR3 is TGTGCCCATCGGGCCCAGAACGCTGAAGCTTTCTTT.